This passage covers 21 T cell receptor beta chains from one sample sequenced in a study of T cell changes during pregnancy in multiple sclerosis. Clones were sequenced by immunoSEQ multiplex PCR, and TCRdb holds only the in-frame ones, with some missing. The data contain roughly 40,000 clones, 75% to 95% of them seen just once; the ten biggest clones take up under 0.5%. The sample was CD4+ T cells from peripheral blood mononuclear cells, taken in the second trimester of pregnancy. These receptor sequences come from a female donor in good health, enrolled as a control in a pregnancy study.

This rearrangement joins TRBV18 to TRBJ2-7, with D maybe TRBD2 (5 bases). Trimming cost V 0 bases and J 3 bases, with 9 bases left between them. CDR3 length: 14 residues. From germline, CDR1 is KGHSH and CDR2 LQKENI. The CDR3 is CASSPPGVNYEQYF. The CDR3 coding sequence is TGTGCCAGCTCACCACCCGGGGTAAACTACGAGCAGTACTTC.

The chain links TRBV13 to TRBJ2-5; D not certain. CDR1 is PRHDT and CDR2 is FYEKMQ in the germline V gene (reference sequence). V lost 3 bases and J lost 9, with 17 bases in between. The CDR3 covers 14 residues. CDR3 protein: CASSLVVDEAPQYF. The CDR3 DNA sequence: TGTGCCAGCAGCTTGGTAGTTGATGAAGCACCCCAGTACTTC. Filled out from reference TRBV13 and TRBJ2-5, the complete variable domain reads AAGVIQSPRHLIKEKRETATLKCYPIPRHDTVYWYQQGPGQDPQFLISFYEKMQSDKGSIPDRFSAQQFSDYHSELNMSSLELGDSALYFCASSLVVDEAPQYFGPGTRLLVL.

This clone was seen only once. The CDR3 nucleotides read TGCAGCGTTGGTTCCCAGGTTAATATACTCTTCTACGAGCAGTACTTC. This sequence encodes CSVGSQVNILFYEQYF. The genes are TRBV29-1 and TRBJ2-7; D uncertain. Germline-derived CDR1 and CDR2 are SQVTM and ANQGSEA. Trimming cost V 4 bases and J 3 bases, with 22 bases left between them. This CDR3 contains 16 residues.

The chain combines TRBV10-2 with TRBJ2-7, with a weak D call TRBD2 (6 bases). This CDR3 contains 14 residues. CDR1 and CDR2 (germline): WSHSY, SAAADI. Deletions cut 6 bases from V and 1 base from J, with 13 bases between. In DNA form, the CDR3 reads TGCGCCAGCAGAGTTGAGGGAGGTTCCTACGAGCAGTACTTC. The encoded protein is CASRVEGGSYEQYF.

The chain combines TRBV7-9 with TRBJ2-7; 12 bases agree with TRBD2. The V and J ends lost 1 base and 4 bases, in that order; junction bases with no gene match: 8. The germline V gene has CDR1 SEHNR and CDR2 FQNEAQ (reference sequence). The length of the CDR3 is 17 residues. The CDR3 loop is CASSLGLAGGPRYEQYF. The CDR3 coding sequence is TGTGCCAGCAGCTTAGGCCTAGCGGGAGGGCCAAGGTACGAGCAGTACTTC.

The chain couples TRBV7-2 to TRBJ2-1; D is possibly TRBD1 (6 bases). The ends were cut back, 1 base at V and 4 bases at J, with 11 bases in the middle. From germline, CDR1 is SGHTA and CDR2 FQGNSA. This CDR3 comprises 15 residues. The CDR3 DNA reads TGTGCCAGCAGCTTAGAACAGGGTAGTTACAATGAGCAGTTCTTC. Protein sequence: CASSLEQGSYNEQFF.

The chain is built from TRBV21-1 and TRBJ2-2; no DNA check was done on the table's D call, TRBD1. TRBV21-1 is classified as a pseudogene. The CDR3 has 14 amino acids. The CDR3 sequence is CASSQQGVPGELFF. DNA of the CDR3: TGTGCCAGCAGCCAACAGGGGGTTCCCGGGGAGCTGTTTTTT.

J is TRBJ2-7 and V is TRBV10-2, with TRBD2 identical over 12 bases. From germline, CDR1 is WSHSY and CDR2 SAAADI. Losses at the gene ends were 5 bases for V and 7 bases for J; bases not matched to a gene: 9. CDR3 length equals 15 residues. The chain's CDR3 is CASSSLAGGPREQYF. As DNA, the CDR3 is TGCGCCAGCAGTTCACTAGCGGGGGGACCTCGGGAGCAGTACTTC.

The chain couples TRBV7-2 to TRBJ1-5; TRBD1 is a possible D gene (6 bases). The germline gives CDR1 SGHTA, CDR2 FQGNSA. The CDR3 length is 14 residues. Trimming took 5 bases from V and 5 from J, leaving 13 bases between them. The CDR3: CASSPGGGDQPQHF. Here the CDR3 DNA reads TGTGCCAGCAGCCCGGGGGGCGGTGATCAGCCCCAGCATTTT.

The rearrangement links TRBV7-6 to TRBJ2-7, with 10 positions matching TRBD2. This CDR3 region has 14 residues. V dropped 7 bases and J dropped 3; count of bases not matched to a gene: 6. CDR1 and CDR2 from the germline V gene are SGHVS and FNYEAQ. This CDR3 reads CASTQLAGDYEQYF. The CDR3 coding sequence is TGTGCCAGCACCCAGCTAGCGGGGGACTACGAGCAGTACTTC.

The J gene is TRBJ2-1, the V gene TRBV9, with D possibly TRBD2 on 6 matching bases. This CDR3 contains 14 residues. Trimming removed 3 bases from V and 2 bases from J, with 9 bases in between. Germline CDR1 SGDLS, CDR2 YYNGEE. CDR3 sequence reads: CASSGGLAYNEQFF. The CDR3 DNA sequence: TGTGCCAGCAGCGGGGGACTGGCCTACAATGAGCAGTTCTTC.

The chain is built from TRBV18 and TRBJ2-7, with TRBD2 as a possible D gene (6 bases). V gave up 2 bases and J gave up 0 bases, with 11 bases separating them. CDR1 KGHSH and CDR2 LQKENI come from the germline V gene. CDR3 length equals 15 residues. CDR3 protein: CASSPSSGVSYEQYF. The CDR3 DNA reads TGTGCCAGCTCACCAAGTAGCGGCGTCTCCTACGAGCAGTACTTC.

This clone was observed a single time. The chain carries TRBV4-1 and TRBJ2-5; a weak D match, TRBD2 (5 bases). The CDR3 runs 16 residues. V lost 1 base and J lost 2, with 14 bases in between. Germline CDR1 is MGHRA and CDR2 is YSYEKL. In DNA, the CDR3 is TGCGCCAGCAGCCAAGGGACTTTCCCGGGGCAAGAGACCCAGTACTTC. Translated: CASSQGTFPGQETQYF.

The gene calls are TRBV5-5 and TRBJ1-2; D not certain. Trimming stripped 4 bases from V and 2 bases from J, with 12 bases between. The CDR3 contains 14 residues. CDR1 SGHKS and CDR2 YYEKEE come from the germline V gene (reference sequence). CDR3 nucleotide sequence: TGTGCCAGCAGCCACCCCCCGGGAAACTATGGCTACACCTTC. This codes for CASSHPPGNYGYTF.

The sample holds one count of this clone. The chain joins TRBV18 to TRBJ2-7; TRBD2 is a possible D gene (6 bases). From germline, CDR1 is KGHSH and CDR2 LQKENI. The CDR3 is 14 residues long. V was cut by 3 bases and J by 2 bases, with 11 bases left in between. The DNA for the CDR3 is TGTGCCAGCTCACCGCCGGGAGCCCCCTACGAGCAGTACTTC. This encodes CASSPPGAPYEQYF.

The chain employs TRBV28 and TRBJ1-4, with D unresolved. This CDR3 is built from 15 residues. CDR1 MDHEN and CDR2 SYDVKM come from the germline V gene. V gave up 5 bases and J gave up 0 bases, with 10 bases separating them. The CDR3 protein is CASSPQVATNEKLFF. In nucleotides, the CDR3 is TGTGCCAGCAGTCCCCAGGTTGCAACTAATGAAAAACTGTTTTTT.

The genes are TRBV6-6 and TRBJ1-6, with 8 bases aligning to TRBD1. CDR1 is MNHNY, CDR2 SVGAGI, per germline (reference sequence). This CDR3 is built from 15 residues. The V gene end was trimmed by 0 bases and the J gene end by 7 bases; junction bases not matched to a gene: 2. CDR3 in amino acids: CASSYSQGENSPLHF. DNA of the CDR3: TGTGCCAGCAGTTACTCACAGGGGGAGAATTCACCCCTCCACTTT.

The table lists this clone with a count of one. The rearrangement uses TRBV6-7 and TRBJ2-3; TRBD2 matches 7 bases. TRBV6-7 is treated as an ORF (open reading frame) with a function not yet certain. The CDR3 covers 16 residues. Trimming cost V 4 bases and J 2 bases; bases outside gene matches: 9. This chain's CDR3 is CASSFPRAGNTDTQYF. CDR3 nucleotide sequence: TGTGCCAGCAGTTTCCCACGAGCGGGGAACACAGATACGCAGTATTTT.

The chain links TRBV7-9 to TRBJ2-5, with 7 bases aligning to TRBD1. From germline, CDR1 is SEHNR and CDR2 FQNEAQ (reference sequence). The V segment lost 6 bases and the J segment 3 bases; nucleotides outside the gene matches: 7. The CDR3 is made up of 14 amino acids. CDR3 in amino acids: CASSYRDREETQYF. The CDR3 DNA is TGTGCCAGCAGTTACAGAGACAGGGAAGAGACCCAGTACTTC.

In this sample, this clone turned up once. One junction end does not reproduce the germline sequence, and a read error may be involved. The chain has TRBV7-7 and TRBJ1-3; D might be TRBD1 (5 bases). Per germline, CDR1 SSHAT and CDR2 FNYEAQ (reference sequence). The CDR3 is 15 amino acids. The CDR3 region is CASSPSAGPGNTIYF. The CDR3 nucleotides read TGTGCTAGCAGCCCCTCGGCAGGGCCTGGAAACACCATATATTTT.

V is TRBV2 and J is TRBJ2-5; TRBD2 matches at 13 bases. The junction had 5 bases not matched to a gene; V was cut back by 5 bases and J by 5 bases. From germline, CDR1 is SNHLY and CDR2 FYNNEI. The CDR3 runs 15 residues. The CDR3 loop is CASSIGLAGAETQYF. CDR3 bases: TGTGCCAGCAGTATAGGACTAGCGGGAGCGGAGACCCAGTACTTC.